This T cell receptor (beta chain) appears in the sequencing data of a study of CD8 T cells in Susac syndrome. Study observations and caveats: Only a relatively small number of individuals were included in the TCR sequencing and HLA analysis.

Germline CDR1 reads SGHRS; CDR2 reads YFSETQ. The CDR3 runs 16 residues. V was cut by 4 bases and J by 2 bases, with 16 bases left in between. This clonotype appeared once. Its antigen remains unidentified. RNA amounts of about 0.5 to 1 ug underwent reverse transcription with random hexamers. Multiplex immunoSEQ PCR targeted 54 Vbeta and 13 Jbeta TCR beta segments. One entry per CDR3 protein results from TCRdb running MiXCR on the immunoSEQ multiplex PCR reads. Here the sample spans roughly 120,000 distinct CDR3 sequences, 85% to 95% being singletons. CD8+ and CD4+ T cells from blood underwent TCR beta sequencing, which was carried out in a high-throughput format. The multiple sclerosis control group consisted of treatment-naive patients whose relapsing-remitting disease, which was either stable or active, fulfilled revised McDonald criteria.

The source of this sequence is a human donor with multiple sclerosis. The sample consisted of CD8+ T cells from PBMCs. The chain carries TRBV5-1 and TRBJ2-1; D gene uncertain. In nucleotides, the CDR3 is TGCGCCAGCAGCCCCGGACCCCGTTCCACCTACAATGAGCAGTTCTTC. Translation gives CASSPGPRSTYNEQFF.